The 7 T cell receptor beta chains below were found in one sample sequenced in a study of blood T cell repertoires in COVID-19. Repertoires were generated with immunoSEQ multiplex PCR, while TCRdb's copy carries only in-frame clones and drops some. The repertoire consists of 70,000 to 85,000 clones, with roughly 84% occurring once and the leading ten covering 22%. The sequenced material came from peripheral blood. These receptors were taken from a woman older than 75 in a cohort sampled during active or convalescent COVID-19.

Comment on this clone: The junction does not match germline at one end; this may be a read error. V and J are TRBV6-2 or TRBV6-3 and TRBJ1-2; D is perhaps TRBD1 (6 bases). The CDR3 runs 13 residues. Germline V gives CDR1 MNHEY, CDR2 SVGEGT. The CDR3 DNA sequence: TGTGCCAGCAGTTACTCCCTGACAGGTTGGGCTTACTTC. Translation: CASSYSLTGWAYF.

V is TRBV30 and J is TRBJ2-5; 10 bases fit TRBD1. Losses at the gene ends were 4 bases for V and 2 bases for J; bases not matched to a gene: 4. Germline V CDR1 and CDR2: GTSNPN, SVGIG (reference sequence). The CDR3 is made up of 14 amino acids. The DNA of the CDR3 is TGTGCCTGGACTCCGGGACAGGGGCAAGAGACCCAGTACTTC. Residues: CAWTPGQGQETQYF.

This rearrangement joins TRBV24-1 to TRBJ1-2, with no clear D. V lost 2 bases and J lost 5, with 5 bases in between. Germline loops: CDR1 KGHDR, CDR2 SFDVKD. The CDR3 loop spans 12 amino acids. The CDR3 region is CATSDSSYGYTF. For the CDR3, the DNA is TGTGCCACCAGTGATTCGAGTTATGGCTACACCTTC.

V and J are TRBV2 and TRBJ2-2; 7 bases are shared with TRBD1. CDR3 size: 15 residues. Trimming took 9 bases from V and 6 from J; bases not matched to a gene: 13. Germline CDR1 and CDR2: SNHLY and FYNNEI. Here the CDR3 reads CARGETGTISGELFF. CDR3 coding DNA: TGTGCCAGGGGTGAGACAGGGACGATATCCGGGGAGCTGTTTTTT.

V is TRBV11-1 and J is TRBJ2-5; no clear D. The CDR3 sequence is 14 residues long. Trimming cost V 1 base and J 2 bases, with 8 bases left between them. CDR1 and CDR2 (germline): SGHAT, FQDESV (reference sequence). CDR3 loop: CASSLEQKQETQYF. CDR3 nucleotide sequence: TGTGCCAGCAGCTTAGAACAGAAACAAGAGACCCAGTACTTC.

The chain uses TRBV3-1 (or the pseudogene TRBV3-2) and TRBJ2-1; TRBD2 aligns across 7 bases. Germline CDR1 reads LGHDT; CDR2 reads YNNKEL (reference sequence). V lost 1 base, J lost 11 bases, and 11 bases stayed unmatched. This CDR3 has 15 amino acids. The CDR3 sequence is CASSQVGGEVAQQFF. The CDR3 DNA sequence: TGTGCCAGCAGCCAAGTGGGGGGGGAAGTAGCCCAGCAGTTCTTC.

V gene TRBV20-1 combines with J gene TRBJ2-3, with TRBD2 matching 10 bases. In germline, CDR1 is DFQATT, CDR2 SNEGSKA (reference sequence). J lost 5 bases, V lost 3 bases, and 2 bases had no gene match. This CDR3 is 13 amino acids long. The CDR3 reads CSASSGRKDTQYF. In DNA form, the CDR3 reads TGCAGTGCTAGTAGCGGGAGGAAAGATACGCAGTATTTT.